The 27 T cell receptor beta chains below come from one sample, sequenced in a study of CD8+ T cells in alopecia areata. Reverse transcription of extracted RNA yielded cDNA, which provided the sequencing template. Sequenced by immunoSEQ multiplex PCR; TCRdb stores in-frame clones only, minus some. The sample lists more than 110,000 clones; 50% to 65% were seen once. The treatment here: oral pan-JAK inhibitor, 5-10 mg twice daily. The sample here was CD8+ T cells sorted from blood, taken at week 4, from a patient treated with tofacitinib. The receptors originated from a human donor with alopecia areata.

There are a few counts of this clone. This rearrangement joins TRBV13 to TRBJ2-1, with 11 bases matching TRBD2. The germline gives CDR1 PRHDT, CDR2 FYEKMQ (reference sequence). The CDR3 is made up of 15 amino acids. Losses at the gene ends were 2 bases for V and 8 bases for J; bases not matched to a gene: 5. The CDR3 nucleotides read TGTGCCAGCAGCTTACTAGCGGGGGGCCCGGATGAGCAGTTCTTC. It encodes CASSLLAGGPDEQFF.

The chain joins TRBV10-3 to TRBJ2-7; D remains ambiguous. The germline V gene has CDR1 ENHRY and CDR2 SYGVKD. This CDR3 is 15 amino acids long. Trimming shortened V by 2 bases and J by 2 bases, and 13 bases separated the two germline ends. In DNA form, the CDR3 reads TGTGCCATCAGTGAGCCTTGGGAAAGCCCCTACGAGCAGTACTTC. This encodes CAISEPWESPYEQYF.

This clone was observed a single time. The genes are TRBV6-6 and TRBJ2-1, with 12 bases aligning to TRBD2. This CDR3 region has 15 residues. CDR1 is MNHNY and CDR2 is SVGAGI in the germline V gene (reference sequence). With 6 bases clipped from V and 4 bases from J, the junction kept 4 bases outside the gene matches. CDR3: CASSFGTSGYNEQFF. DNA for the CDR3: TGTGCCAGCAGCTTTGGGACTAGCGGGTACAATGAGCAGTTCTTC.

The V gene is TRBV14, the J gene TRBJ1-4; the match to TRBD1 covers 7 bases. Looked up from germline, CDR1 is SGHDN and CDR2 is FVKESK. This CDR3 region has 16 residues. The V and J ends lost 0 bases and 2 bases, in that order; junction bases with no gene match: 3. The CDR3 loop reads CASSQDQTGTNEKLFF. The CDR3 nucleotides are TGTGCCAGCAGCCAAGATCAGACAGGGACTAATGAAAAACTGTTTTTT. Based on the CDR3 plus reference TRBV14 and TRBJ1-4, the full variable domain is EAGVTQFPSHSVIEKGQTVTLRCDPISGHDNLYWYRRVMGKEIKFLLHFVKESKQDESGMPNNRFLAERTGGTYSTLKVQPAELEDSGVYFCASSQDQTGTNEKLFFGSGTQLSVL.

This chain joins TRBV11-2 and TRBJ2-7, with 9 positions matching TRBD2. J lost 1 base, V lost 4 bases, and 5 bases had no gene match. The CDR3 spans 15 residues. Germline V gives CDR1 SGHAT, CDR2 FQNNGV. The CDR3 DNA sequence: TGTGCCAGCAGCTCGGTAGCGGGGGTTTCCTACGAGCAGTACTTC. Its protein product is CASSSVAGVSYEQYF.

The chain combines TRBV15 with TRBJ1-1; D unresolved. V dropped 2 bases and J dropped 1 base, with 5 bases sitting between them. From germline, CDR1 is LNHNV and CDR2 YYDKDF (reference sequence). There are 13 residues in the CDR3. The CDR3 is CATSRTRNTEAFF. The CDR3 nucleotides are TGTGCCACCAGCAGAACGAGGAACACTGAAGCTTTCTTT.

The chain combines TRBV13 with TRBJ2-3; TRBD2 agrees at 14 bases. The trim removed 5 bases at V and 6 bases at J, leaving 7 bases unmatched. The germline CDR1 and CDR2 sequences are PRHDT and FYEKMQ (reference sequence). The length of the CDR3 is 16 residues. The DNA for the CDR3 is TGTGCCAGCAGCCTACGACTAGCGGGGGGGCTGGATACGCAGTATTTT. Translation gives CASSLRLAGGLDTQYF.

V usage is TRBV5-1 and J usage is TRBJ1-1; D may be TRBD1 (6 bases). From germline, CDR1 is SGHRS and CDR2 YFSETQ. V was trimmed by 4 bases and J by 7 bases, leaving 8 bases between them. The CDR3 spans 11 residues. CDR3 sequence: CASSTGNEAFF. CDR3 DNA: TGCGCCAGCAGCACAGGGAATGAAGCTTTCTTT.

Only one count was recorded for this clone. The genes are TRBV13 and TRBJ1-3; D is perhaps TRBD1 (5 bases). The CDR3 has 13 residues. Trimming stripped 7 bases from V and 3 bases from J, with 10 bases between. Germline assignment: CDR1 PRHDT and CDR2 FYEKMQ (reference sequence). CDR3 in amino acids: CASKTDHGNTIYF. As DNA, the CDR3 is TGTGCCAGCAAGACAGACCATGGAAACACCATATATTTT.

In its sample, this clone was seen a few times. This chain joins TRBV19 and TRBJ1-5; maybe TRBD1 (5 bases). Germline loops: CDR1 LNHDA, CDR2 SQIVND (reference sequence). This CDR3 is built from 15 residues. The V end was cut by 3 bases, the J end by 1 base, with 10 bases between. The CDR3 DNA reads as TGTGCCAGTAGTATTTCGGGACTGAGCAATCAGCCCCAGCATTTT. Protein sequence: CASSISGLSNQPQHF.

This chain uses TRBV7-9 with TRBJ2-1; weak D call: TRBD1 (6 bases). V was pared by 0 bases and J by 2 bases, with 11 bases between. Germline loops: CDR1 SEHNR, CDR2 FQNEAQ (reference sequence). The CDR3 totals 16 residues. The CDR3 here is CASSLAQGRPYNEQFF. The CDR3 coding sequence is TGTGCCAGCAGCTTAGCGCAGGGGCGACCCTACAATGAGCAGTTCTTC.

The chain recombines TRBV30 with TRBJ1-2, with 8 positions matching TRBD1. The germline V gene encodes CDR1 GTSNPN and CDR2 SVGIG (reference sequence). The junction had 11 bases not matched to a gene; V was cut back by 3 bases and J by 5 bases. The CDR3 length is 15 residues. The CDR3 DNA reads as TGTGCCTGGAGGCCAGGGACAGGACGGGGGTATGGCTACACCTTC. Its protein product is CAWRPGTGRGYGYTF.

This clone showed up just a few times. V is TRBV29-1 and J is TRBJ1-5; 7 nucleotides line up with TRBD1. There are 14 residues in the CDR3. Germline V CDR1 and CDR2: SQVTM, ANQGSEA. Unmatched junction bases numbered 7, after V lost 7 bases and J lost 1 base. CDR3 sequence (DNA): TGCAGCGCCACCCCGACAGGGAGCAATCAGCCCCAGCATTTT. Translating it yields CSATPTGSNQPQHF.

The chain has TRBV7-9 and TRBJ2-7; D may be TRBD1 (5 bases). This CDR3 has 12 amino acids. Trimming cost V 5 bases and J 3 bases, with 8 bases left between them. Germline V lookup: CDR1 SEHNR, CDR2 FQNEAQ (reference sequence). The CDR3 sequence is CASSHDSYEQYF. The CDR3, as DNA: TGTGCCAGCAGCCACGACAGCTACGAGCAGTACTTC.

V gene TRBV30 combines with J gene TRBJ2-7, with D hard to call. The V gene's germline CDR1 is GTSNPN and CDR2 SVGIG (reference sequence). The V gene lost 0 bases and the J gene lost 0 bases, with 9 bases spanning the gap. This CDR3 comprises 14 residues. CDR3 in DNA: TGTGCCTGGAGTGTACTGTTCAGCTCCTACGAGCAGTACTTC. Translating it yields CAWSVLFSSYEQYF.

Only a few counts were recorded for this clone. The CDR3, as DNA: TGCGCCAGCAGCCAAGATGCTACGGGGACGGGCTCCTACGAGCAGTACTTC. It encodes CASSQDATGTGSYEQYF. J is TRBJ2-7 and V is TRBV4-1; either TRBD1 or TRBD2 may supply D (5 bases each). The CDR3 is 17 residues long. Trimming took 0 bases from V and 0 from J, leaving 15 bases between them. Per the germline V gene, CDR1 is MGHRA and CDR2 is YSYEKL.

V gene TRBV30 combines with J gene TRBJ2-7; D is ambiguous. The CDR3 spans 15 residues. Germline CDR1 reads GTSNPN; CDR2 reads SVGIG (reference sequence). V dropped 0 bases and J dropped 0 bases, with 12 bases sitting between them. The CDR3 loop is CAWSVLDGHSYEQYF. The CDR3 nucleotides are TGTGCCTGGAGTGTCCTGGACGGCCACTCCTACGAGCAGTACTTC.

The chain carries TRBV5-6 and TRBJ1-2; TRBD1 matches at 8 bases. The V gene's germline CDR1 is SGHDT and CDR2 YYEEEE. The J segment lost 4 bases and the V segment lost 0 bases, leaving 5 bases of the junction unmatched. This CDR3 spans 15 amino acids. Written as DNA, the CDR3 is TGTGCCAGCAGCTTGGAGACAGGGGTTCTCTATGGCTACACCTTC. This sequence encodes CASSLETGVLYGYTF.

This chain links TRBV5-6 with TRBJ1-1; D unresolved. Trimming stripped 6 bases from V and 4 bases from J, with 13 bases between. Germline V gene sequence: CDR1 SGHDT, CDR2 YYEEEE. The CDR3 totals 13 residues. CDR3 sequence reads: CASTFSISTEAFF. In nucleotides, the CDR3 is TGTGCCAGCACCTTTAGTATTAGCACTGAAGCTTTCTTT.

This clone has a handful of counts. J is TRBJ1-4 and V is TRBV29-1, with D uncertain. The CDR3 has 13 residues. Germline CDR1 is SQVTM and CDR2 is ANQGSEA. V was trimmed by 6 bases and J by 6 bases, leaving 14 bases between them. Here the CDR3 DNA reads TGCAGCGTCGAGGAGGGTTCCCATGAAAAACTGTTTTTT. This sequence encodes CSVEEGSHEKLFF. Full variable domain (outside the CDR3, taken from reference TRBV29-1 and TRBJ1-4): SAVISQKPSRDICQRGTSLTIQCQVDSQVTMMFWYRQQPGQSLTLIATANQGSEATYESGFVIDKFPISRPNLTFSTLTVSNMSPEDSSIYLCSVEEGSHEKLFFGSGTQLSVL.

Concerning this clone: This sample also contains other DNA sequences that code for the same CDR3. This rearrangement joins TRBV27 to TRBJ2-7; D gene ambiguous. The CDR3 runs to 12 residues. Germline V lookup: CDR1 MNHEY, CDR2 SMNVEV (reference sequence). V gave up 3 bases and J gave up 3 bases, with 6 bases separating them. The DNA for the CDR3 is TGTGCCAGCAGTTTGACGGGCTACGAGCAGTACTTC. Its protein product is CASSLTGYEQYF.

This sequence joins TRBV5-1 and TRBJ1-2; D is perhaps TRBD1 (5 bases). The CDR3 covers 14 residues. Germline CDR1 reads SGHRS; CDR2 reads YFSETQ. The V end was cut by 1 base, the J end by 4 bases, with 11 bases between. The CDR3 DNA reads TGCGCCAGCAGCTTGATAGACAGAGGCTATGGCTACACCTTC. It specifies CASSLIDRGYGYTF.

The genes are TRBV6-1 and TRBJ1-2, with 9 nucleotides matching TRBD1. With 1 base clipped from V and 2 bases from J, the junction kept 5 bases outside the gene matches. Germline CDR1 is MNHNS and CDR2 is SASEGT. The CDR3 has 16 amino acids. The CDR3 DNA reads TGTGCCAGCAGTGAAGGCGCGGGACAGGGCAACTATGGCTACACCTTC. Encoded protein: CASSEGAGQGNYGYTF.

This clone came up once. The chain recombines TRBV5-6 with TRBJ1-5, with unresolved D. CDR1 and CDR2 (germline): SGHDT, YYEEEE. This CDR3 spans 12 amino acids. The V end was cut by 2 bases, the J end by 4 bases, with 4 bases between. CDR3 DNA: TGTGCCAGCAGCTTACAGAATCAGCCCCAGCATTTT. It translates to CASSLQNQPQHF.

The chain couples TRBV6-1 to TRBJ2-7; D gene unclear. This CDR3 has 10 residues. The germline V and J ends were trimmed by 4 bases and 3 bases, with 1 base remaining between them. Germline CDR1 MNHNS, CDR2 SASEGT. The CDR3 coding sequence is TGTGCCAGCAGTGGCTACGAGCAGTACTTC. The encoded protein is CASSGYEQYF.

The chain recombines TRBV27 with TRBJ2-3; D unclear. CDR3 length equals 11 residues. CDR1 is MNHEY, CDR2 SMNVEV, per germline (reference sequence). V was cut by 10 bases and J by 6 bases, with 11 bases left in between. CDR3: CATQQTDTQYF. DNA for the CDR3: TGTGCCACCCAGCAGACGGATACGCAGTATTTT.

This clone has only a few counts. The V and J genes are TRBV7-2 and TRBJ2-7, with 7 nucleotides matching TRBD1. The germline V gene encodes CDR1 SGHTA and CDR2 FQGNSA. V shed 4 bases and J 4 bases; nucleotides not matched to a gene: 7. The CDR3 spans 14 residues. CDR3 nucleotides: TGTGCCAGCAGCTACGGGACAGTCCTATACGAGCAGTACTTC. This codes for CASSYGTVLYEQYF.